The 30 T cell receptor beta chains listed next were all sequenced from one sample in a study of shared clonotypes between healthy human individuals (dated by TCRdb to between 2020 and 2021). The method behind the library was the immunoSEQ multiplex PCR assay. In its TCRdb copy, this immuneACCESS table keeps in-frame sequences only and misses some clones. Where compared with another copy, unresolved V genes explain less than half of these, and the others have no known cause. The sample table holds some 2,000,000 clones, of which under 97% were seen once. The ten largest make up roughly 0.13% of the sample. The specimen sequenced was naive CD4+ T cells sorted from blood. The cell subset or site label of this sample denotes: CD45RA+ positively selected. The receptors originated from a man younger than 35 in good health.

The chain's CDR3 is CASPLTSSYNSPLHF. CDR3 coding DNA: TGTGCCAGCCCACTGACGAGCTCCTATAATTCACCCCTCCACTTT. The chain uses TRBV19 and TRBJ1-6; D remains ambiguous. V lost 9 bases and J 0 bases, leaving 12 bases between the germline ends. The CDR3 contains 15 residues. The germline V gene has CDR1 LNHDA and CDR2 SQIVND (reference sequence).

The CDR3 nucleotides read TGTGCCAGTAGTCTGAGAGGCTATGGCTACACCTTC. As protein: CASSLRGYGYTF. The chain couples TRBV19 to TRBJ1-2; D gene unclear. The CDR3 covers 12 residues. Trimming pared 5 bases from V and 4 bases from J, leaving 8 bases between. Germline assignment: CDR1 LNHDA and CDR2 SQIVND (reference sequence).

This clone has only one observation. The rearrangement links TRBV19 to TRBJ2-7; D possibly corresponds to TRBD1 (6 bases). CDR3 size: 13 residues. Germline V gene lookup returns CDR1 LNHDA and CDR2 SQIVND (reference sequence). V was trimmed by 6 bases and J by 3 bases, leaving 12 bases between them. CDR3 sequence (DNA): TGTGCCAGTAGGGGGGACAAGATCTACGAGCAGTACTTC. Encoded protein: CASRGDKIYEQYF.

The chain combines TRBV10-3 with TRBJ2-1, with 9 bases that match TRBD1. There are 18 residues in the CDR3. Germline trimming cut 9 bases from V and 1 base from J; bases unmatched to any gene: 16. Germline V gene lookup returns CDR1 ENHRY and CDR2 SYGVKD. The CDR3 protein is CAIGRRDRVQSSYNEQFF. Written as DNA, the CDR3 is TGTGCCATAGGGCGACGGGACAGGGTTCAATCGTCCTACAATGAGCAGTTCTTC.

V gene TRBV2 combines with J gene TRBJ2-7; 7 bases are a match to TRBD1. J lost 2 bases, V lost 3 bases, and 13 bases had no gene match. The CDR3 consists of 17 residues. CDR1 is SNHLY, CDR2 FYNNEI, per germline. The CDR3 nucleotides are TGTGCCAGCAGTGATGCCAGGGGGAGATGGAACACCTACGAGCAGTACTTC. Residues: CASSDARGRWNTYEQYF.

The V and J genes are TRBV11-2 and TRBJ2-5; the D is unclear. V was shortened by 0 bases and J by 3 bases, with 8 bases between the two germline ends. Germline V lookup: CDR1 SGHAT, CDR2 FQNNGV. The CDR3 is 14 residues long. CDR3 protein: CASSLDPEKETQYF. The CDR3 nucleotides are TGTGCCAGCAGCTTAGATCCAGAAAAAGAGACCCAGTACTTC.

This chain uses TRBV15 with TRBJ1-6, with D possibly TRBD1 on 5 matching bases. CDR1 and CDR2 from the germline V gene are LNHNV and YYDKDF (reference sequence). There are 15 residues in the CDR3. The V and J ends lost 0 bases and 13 bases respectively, with 16 bases between them. CDR3 amino acids: CATSRDIQGRSPLHF. The DNA of the CDR3 is TGTGCCACCAGCAGAGATATCCAGGGCCGGTCGCCCCTCCACTTT.

The chain has TRBV2 and TRBJ1-5; 9 nucleotides align to TRBD1. J was trimmed by 5 bases and V by 1 base; bases with no gene match: 3. Looked up from germline, CDR1 is SNHLY and CDR2 is FYNNEI. The CDR3 spans 15 residues. In DNA form, the CDR3 reads TGTGCCAGCAGTGAAGGACAGGGGGTAGATCAGCCCCAGCATTTT. It yields the protein CASSEGQGVDQPQHF.

The chain has TRBV6-6 and TRBJ2-5; tentatively, D is TRBD1 or TRBD2 (5 bases each). With 3 bases removed from V and 2 bases from J, the gap between germline ends came to 13 bases. Germline V gene lookup returns CDR1 MNHNY and CDR2 SVGAGI (reference sequence). The CDR3 contains 15 residues. The CDR3 region has the DNA TGTGCCAGCAGTTATACCCGGGGCTATCAAGAGACCCAGTACTTC. It translates to CASSYTRGYQETQYF.

In DNA form, the CDR3 reads TGCGCCAGCAGTGGTATCGGGGGCTACAATGAGCAGTTCTTC. Translation: CASSGIGGYNEQFF. This chain joins TRBV10-1 and TRBJ2-1; perhaps TRBD2 as D (6 bases). The CDR3 has 14 amino acids. The germline V gene encodes CDR1 WNHNN and CDR2 SYGVQD (reference sequence). V was trimmed by 4 bases and J by 3 bases, leaving 10 bases between them.

This chain joins TRBV11-2 and TRBJ2-7; no firm D call. The CDR3 loop spans 14 amino acids. Trimming took 3 bases from V and 1 from J, leaving 10 bases between them. The V gene's germline CDR1 is SGHAT and CDR2 FQNNGV. The CDR3 DNA reads as TGTGCCAGCAGCTTGGGGATTCTATCCTACGAGCAGTACTTC. Encoded protein: CASSLGILSYEQYF.

Concerning this clone itself: The same CDR3 is also encoded by other DNA sequences in this sample. The chain joins TRBV7-9 to TRBJ2-5; perhaps TRBD2 as D (5 bases). V gave up 5 bases and J gave up 5 bases, with 6 bases separating them. CDR1 and CDR2 (germline): SEHNR, FQNEAQ (reference sequence). The CDR3 spans 11 residues. The chain's CDR3 is CASSRGETQYF. The CDR3 bases are TGTGCCAGCAGCCGCGGGGAGACCCAGTACTTC. Full variable domain (rest looked up from reference TRBV7-9 and TRBJ2-5): DTGVSQNPRHKITKRGQNVTFRCDPISEHNRLYWYRQTLGQGPEFLTYFQNEAQLEKSRLLSDRFSAERPKGSFSTLEIQRTEQGDSAMYLCASSRGETQYFGPGTRLLVL.

Concerning this clone: This same CDR3 is encoded by further DNA sequences in the sample. The chain employs TRBV10-3 and TRBJ1-3; D remains unclear. Germline values: CDR1 ENHRY, CDR2 SYGVKD. The CDR3 totals 12 residues. V was cut by 2 bases and J by 4 bases, with 3 bases left in between. The CDR3 loop reads CAISEGGNTIYF. In nucleotides, the CDR3 is TGTGCCATCAGTGAGGGCGGAAACACCATATATTTT.

This clone was counted a single time. The rearrangement joins TRBV5-1 to TRBJ2-2, with D perhaps matching TRBD1 (5 bases). Germline CDR1 SGHRS, CDR2 YFSETQ. The CDR3 is 14 amino acids. V was clipped by 5 bases and J by 1 base, with 9 bases between them. For the CDR3, the DNA is TGCGCCAGCAGATCCGGACAGAACACCGGGGAGCTGTTTTTT. It is translated as CASRSGQNTGELFF.

J is TRBJ1-3 and V is TRBV4-1; maybe TRBD1 (6 bases). V was trimmed by 0 bases and J by 4 bases, leaving 13 bases between them. The CDR3 length is 16 residues. Germline lookup yields CDR1 MGHRA and CDR2 YSYEKL. The CDR3 nucleotides read TGCGCCAGCAGCCAAGAAGGGGGGAGGTCCGGAAACACCATATATTTT. Translation gives CASSQEGGRSGNTIYF.

This clone was observed once. The chain recombines TRBV4-3 with TRBJ2-1, with D unresolved. This CDR3 spans 15 amino acids. Trimming cost V 1 base and J 3 bases, with 10 bases left between them. Germline V CDR1 and CDR2: LGHNA, YSLEER. The CDR3 DNA sequence: TGCGCCAGCAGCCAAGGGACGGTACACTACAATGAGCAGTTCTTC. Encoded protein: CASSQGTVHYNEQFF.

The genes are TRBV20-1 and TRBJ1-2, with TRBD1 matching over 7 bases. The CDR3 loop spans 11 amino acids. The V gene's germline CDR1 is DFQATT and CDR2 SNEGSKA (reference sequence). Trimming at V came to 6 bases and at J to 10 bases, leaving 8 bases not matched to a gene. CDR3 bases: TGCAGTGCCGGGGTCCAGGGGGACTACACCTTC. This codes for CSAGVQGDYTF.

This chain uses TRBV15 with TRBJ2-5, with a possible D match to TRBD1 (5 bases). Germline CDR1 and CDR2: LNHNV and YYDKDF (reference sequence). The CDR3 runs to 14 residues. The germline V and J ends were trimmed by 1 base and 5 bases, with 11 bases remaining between them. The CDR3 region is CATSRGGPVETQYF. CDR3 DNA: TGTGCCACCAGCAGAGGGGGCCCCGTGGAGACCCAGTACTTC. Using reference TRBV15 and TRBJ2-5 for the parts outside the CDR3, the full variable domain is DAMVIQNPRYQVTQFGKPVTLSCSQTLNHNVMYWYQQKSSQAPKLLFHYYDKDFNNEADTPDNFQSRRPNTSFCFLDIRSPGLGDTAMYLCATSRGGPVETQYFGPGTRLLVL.

V is TRBV9 and J is TRBJ1-2; D not resolved. Germline CDR1 is SGDLS and CDR2 is YYNGEE. This CDR3 spans 14 amino acids. V shed 4 bases and J shed 2 bases, with 12 bases lying between them. CDR3 coding DNA: TGTGCCAGCAGCACCCGGACCGACAACTATGGCTACACCTTC. Protein: CASSTRTDNYGYTF.

Comment on this clone: The sample carries other DNA sequences with the same CDR3. The chain combines TRBV6-6 with TRBJ2-7; D not certain. The V gene lost 0 bases and the J gene lost 2 bases, with 5 bases spanning the gap. Germline-derived CDR1 and CDR2 are MNHNY and SVGAGI (reference sequence). The CDR3 covers 13 residues. The CDR3 nucleotides read TGTGCCAGCAGTTACTCAGGGACCTACGAGCAGTACTTC. This gives the protein CASSYSGTYEQYF.

The rearrangement joins TRBV15 to TRBJ2-1; possible D gene TRBD2, 5 bases. Germline V gene sequence: CDR1 LNHNV, CDR2 YYDKDF (reference sequence). This CDR3 comprises 14 residues. Trimming cost V 0 bases and J 8 bases, with 11 bases left between them. CDR3 sequence: CATSRDRGLYEQFF. As DNA, the CDR3 is TGTGCCACCAGCAGAGATCGAGGGTTATATGAGCAGTTCTTC.

This rearrangement joins TRBV18 to TRBJ2-1; perhaps TRBD1 as D (6 bases). Trimming took off 4 bases at V and 8 bases at J, with 12 bases between the two ends. CDR3 length equals 13 residues. Germline V CDR1 and CDR2: KGHSH, LQKENI. Here the CDR3 reads CASSLGQYHEQFF. The CDR3 DNA follows: TGTGCCAGCTCACTGGGACAATACCATGAGCAGTTCTTC.

Comments on this clone: The identical CDR3 is also encoded by other nucleotide sequences in the sample. The V and J genes are TRBV28 and TRBJ2-7; D call uncertain. Germline V gives CDR1 MDHEN, CDR2 SYDVKM. The germline V and J ends were trimmed by 3 bases and 0 bases, with 9 bases remaining between them. This CDR3 spans 14 amino acids. In DNA form, the CDR3 reads TGTGCCAGCAGTTTTGGCGGAAGCTCCTACGAGCAGTACTTC. Translating it yields CASSFGGSSYEQYF. The full variable domain, its missing parts supplied by reference TRBV28 and TRBJ2-7, is DVKVTQSSRYLVKRTGEKVFLECVQDMDHENMFWYRQDPGLGLRLIYFSYDVKMKEKGDIPEGYSVSREKKERFSLILESASTNQTSMYLCASSFGGSSYEQYFGPGTRLTVT.

The chain recombines TRBV5-5 with TRBJ2-3, with 9 bases identical to TRBD2. Trimming at V came to 0 bases and at J to 6 bases, leaving 5 bases not matched to a gene. The CDR3 loop spans 15 amino acids. The germline CDR1 and CDR2 sequences are SGHKS and YYEKEE (reference sequence). CDR3 in DNA: TGTGCCAGCAGCTTGGGCGGGACTAGCATGGATACGCAGTATTTT. This sequence encodes CASSLGGTSMDTQYF. Using reference TRBV5-5 and TRBJ2-3 for the parts outside the CDR3, the full variable domain is DAGVTQSPTHLIKTRGQQVTLRCSPISGHKSVSWYQQVLGQGPQFIFQYYEKEERGRGNFPDRFSARQFPNYSSELNVNALLLGDSALYLCASSLGGTSMDTQYFGPGTRLTVL.

This chain connects TRBV6-6 to TRBJ2-1, with D tentatively TRBD2 (6 bases). From germline, CDR1 is MNHNY and CDR2 SVGAGI (reference sequence). The CDR3 totals 15 residues. V was pared by 6 bases and J by 0 bases, with 12 bases between. The CDR3 spells CASRPGTYSYNEQFF. Here the CDR3 DNA reads TGTGCCAGCAGGCCCGGGACTTACTCCTACAATGAGCAGTTCTTC.

CDR3 loop: CASSPQGISGELFF. The CDR3 bases are TGTGCCAGCAGCCCCCAGGGAATTTCCGGGGAGCTGTTTTTT. The chain links TRBV9 to TRBJ2-2, with D tentatively TRBD1 (5 bases). V was trimmed by 4 bases and J by 6 bases, leaving 13 bases between them. The germline V gene has CDR1 SGDLS and CDR2 YYNGEE. The CDR3 consists of 14 residues.

The chain recombines TRBV27 with TRBJ1-6; D gene unclear. The V gene's germline CDR1 is MNHEY and CDR2 SMNVEV (reference sequence). V was cut by 2 bases and J by 5 bases, with 10 bases left in between. This CDR3 has 15 residues. CDR3 in amino acids: CASSLTDGNNSPLHF. In DNA form, the CDR3 reads TGTGCCAGCAGTTTAACGGACGGTAATAATTCACCCCTCCACTTT.

About this clone itself: This same CDR3 is encoded by further DNA sequences in the sample. The chain couples TRBV7-2 to TRBJ1-1; no reliable D call. Trimming left V 0 bases short and J 0 bases short, with 8 bases between. Looked up from germline, CDR1 is SGHTA and CDR2 is FQGNSA. The CDR3 length is 15 residues. The DNA of the CDR3 is TGTGCCAGCAGCTTAGCGCCGGGGATGAACACTGAAGCTTTCTTT. This gives the protein CASSLAPGMNTEAFF.

Turning to this clone: Other DNA variants within this sample encode the same CDR3. V gene TRBV5-1 combines with J gene TRBJ2-1; 10 positions match TRBD2. V shed 2 bases and J 7 bases; nucleotides not matched to a gene: 6. The CDR3 is 15 amino acids. The germline gives CDR1 SGHRS, CDR2 YFSETQ. The CDR3, as DNA: TGCGCCAGCAGCTTAGGGCTAGCGGGAGTTAATGAGCAGTTCTTC. Its protein product is CASSLGLAGVNEQFF.

This clone showed up just once. V usage is TRBV5-4 and J usage is TRBJ2-7; TRBD1 matches 8 bases. V trimming: 4 bases; J trimming: 2 bases; junction bases outside the gene matches: 14. The CDR3 is made up of 17 amino acids. The germline gives CDR1 SGHNT, CDR2 YYREEE (reference sequence). This CDR3 is CASSGKLTGANAYEQYF. The CDR3 nucleotides read TGTGCCAGCAGCGGGAAACTGACAGGGGCCAATGCCTACGAGCAGTACTTC.